This TCR beta chain was found in a study of CD8+CD57+ T cells in acquired aplastic anemia. CDR1 and CDR2 from the germline V gene are SQVTM and ANQGSEA. V was clipped by 6 bases and J by 2 bases, with 9 bases between them. CDR3 length: 12 amino acids. Patients included in sequencing had previously demonstrated CD8+CD57+ cell expansion by flow cytometry. Genomic DNA was employed as the template in profiling TCR beta VDJ and CDR3. TCRdb passed the reads through MiXCR, listing each CDR3 protein once. The sample holds 55,000 to 60,000 distinct CDR3 sequences, roughly three fifths seen once. This sequence joins TRBV29-1 and TRBJ2-3; weak D call: TRBD2 (5 bases). The TCR originated in a human donor with aplastic anemia. The sequencing input was sorted CD4+, CD8+, or CD8+CD57+ T cells (not recorded which) from PBMCs. The CDR3 spells CSVGDFTDTQYF. For the CDR3, the DNA is TGCAGCGTCGGGGATTTCACAGATACGCAGTATTTT.